This T cell receptor (beta chain) appears in the sequencing data of a study of CD8 T cells in ankylosing spondylitis. This clonotype was observed at least ten times. A single record per CDR3 protein comes from TCRdb applying MiXCR to the 5' RACE reads. Here the sample spans some 140,000 distinct CDR3 sequences, around 6.6% being singletons. Germline CDR1 SGHRS, CDR2 YFSETQ. The J segment lost 1 base and the V segment lost 0 bases, leaving 6 bases of the junction unmatched. The CDR3 is 17 residues long. This sequence was found in a female donor with ankylosing spondylitis or in good health (not recorded which). The specimen sequenced was blood, either unsorted or a sorted T cell fraction (not recorded which). The chain recombines TRBV5-1 with TRBJ2-4; TRBD2 matches 8 bases. This chain's CDR3 is CASSLALAVGAKNIQYF. CDR3 sequence (DNA): TGCGCCAGCAGCTTGGCACTAGCGGTAGGGGCCAAAAACATTCAGTACTTC.